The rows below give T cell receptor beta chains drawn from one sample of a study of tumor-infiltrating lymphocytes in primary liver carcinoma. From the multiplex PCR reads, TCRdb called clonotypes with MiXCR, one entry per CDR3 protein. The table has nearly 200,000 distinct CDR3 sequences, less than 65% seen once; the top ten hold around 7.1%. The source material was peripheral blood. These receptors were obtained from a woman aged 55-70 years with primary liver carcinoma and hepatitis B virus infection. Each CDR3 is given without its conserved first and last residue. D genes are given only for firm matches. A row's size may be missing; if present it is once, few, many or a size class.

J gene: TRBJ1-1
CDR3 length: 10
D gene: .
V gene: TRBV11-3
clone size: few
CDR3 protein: ARSFERQEAF

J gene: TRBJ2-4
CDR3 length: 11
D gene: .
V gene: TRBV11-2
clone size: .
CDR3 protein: AISLGPKNIQY

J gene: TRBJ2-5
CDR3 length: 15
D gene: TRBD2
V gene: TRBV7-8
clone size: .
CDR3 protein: ASSSNLAGEYQETQY

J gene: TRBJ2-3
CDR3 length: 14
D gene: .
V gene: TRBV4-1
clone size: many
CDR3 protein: ASSQGLPLVTDTQY

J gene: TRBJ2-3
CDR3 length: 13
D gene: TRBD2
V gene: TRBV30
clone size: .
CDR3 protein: AWRRGLAGTDTQY

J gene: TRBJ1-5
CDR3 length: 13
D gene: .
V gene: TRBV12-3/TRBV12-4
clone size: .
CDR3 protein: ASRSRAGSNQSQH

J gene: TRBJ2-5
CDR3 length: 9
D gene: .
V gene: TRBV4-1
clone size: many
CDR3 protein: ASSQDGTHY

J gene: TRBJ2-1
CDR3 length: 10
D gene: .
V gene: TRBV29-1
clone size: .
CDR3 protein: GVRVGGNEQF

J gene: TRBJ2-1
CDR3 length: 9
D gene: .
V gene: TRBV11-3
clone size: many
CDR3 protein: ASSLNNEQF

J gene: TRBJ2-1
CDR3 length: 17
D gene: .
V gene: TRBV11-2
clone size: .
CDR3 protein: ASSQDRGGMARVRNEQF

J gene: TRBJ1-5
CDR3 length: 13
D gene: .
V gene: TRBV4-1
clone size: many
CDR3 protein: ASSQEGQTGQPQH

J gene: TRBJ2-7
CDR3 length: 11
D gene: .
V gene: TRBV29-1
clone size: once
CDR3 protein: SVEETALYEQY

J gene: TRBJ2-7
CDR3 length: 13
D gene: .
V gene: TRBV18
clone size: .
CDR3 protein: ASSRRPGRTYEQY

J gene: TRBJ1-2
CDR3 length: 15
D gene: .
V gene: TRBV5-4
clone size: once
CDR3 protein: ASSHSYLGVMGYGYT

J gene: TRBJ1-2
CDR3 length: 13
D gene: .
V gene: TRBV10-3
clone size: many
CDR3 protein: AISESGRTNYGYT

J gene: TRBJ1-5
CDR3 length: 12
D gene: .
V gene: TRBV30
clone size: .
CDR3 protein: AWSTGRINQPQH

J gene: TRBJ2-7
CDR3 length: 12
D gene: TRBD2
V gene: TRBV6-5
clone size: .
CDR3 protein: ASSPREGPDEQY

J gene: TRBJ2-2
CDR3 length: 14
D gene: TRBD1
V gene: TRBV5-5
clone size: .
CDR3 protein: ASSSDRTSNTGELF

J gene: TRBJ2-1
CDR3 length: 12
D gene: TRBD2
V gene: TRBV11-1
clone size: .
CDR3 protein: ASSIRLAVNEQF

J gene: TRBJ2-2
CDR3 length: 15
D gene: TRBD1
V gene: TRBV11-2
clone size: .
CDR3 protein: ASSFSRDRGGSGELF

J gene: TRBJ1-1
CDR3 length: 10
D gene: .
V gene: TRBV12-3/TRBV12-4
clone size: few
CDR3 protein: ASSLGKRSAF

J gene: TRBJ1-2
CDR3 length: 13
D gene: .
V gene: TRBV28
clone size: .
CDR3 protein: ASDRGEKTNYGYT

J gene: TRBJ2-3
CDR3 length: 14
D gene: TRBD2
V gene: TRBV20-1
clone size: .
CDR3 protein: SARPTSGGPLYTQY

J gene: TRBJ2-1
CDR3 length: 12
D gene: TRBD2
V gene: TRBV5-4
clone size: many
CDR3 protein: ASSLKRENNEQF

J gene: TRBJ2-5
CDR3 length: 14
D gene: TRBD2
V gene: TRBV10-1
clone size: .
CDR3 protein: ASSDVHGGRRETQY

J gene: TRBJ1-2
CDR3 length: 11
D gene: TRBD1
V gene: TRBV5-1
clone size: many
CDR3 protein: ASRSTGDYGYT

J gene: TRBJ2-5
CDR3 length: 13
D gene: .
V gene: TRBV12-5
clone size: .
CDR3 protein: PSGISLDTQETHY

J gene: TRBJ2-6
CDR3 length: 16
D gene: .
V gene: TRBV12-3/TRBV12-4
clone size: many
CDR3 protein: ASRSKTGRRGKANVLT

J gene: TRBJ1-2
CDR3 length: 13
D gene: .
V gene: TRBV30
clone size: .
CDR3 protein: AWKPGQHGGDGHT

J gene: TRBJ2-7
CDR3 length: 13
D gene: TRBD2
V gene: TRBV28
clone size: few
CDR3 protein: ASTSPLAGYYEQY

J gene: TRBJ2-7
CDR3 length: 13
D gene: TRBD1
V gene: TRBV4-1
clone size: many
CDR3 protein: ASSYPGQGSREQY

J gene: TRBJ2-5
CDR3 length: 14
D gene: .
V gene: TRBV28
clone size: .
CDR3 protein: TSSSRLGQFQETQY

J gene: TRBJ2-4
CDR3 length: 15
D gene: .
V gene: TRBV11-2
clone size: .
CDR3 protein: ASSLDLGSSVKNIQN

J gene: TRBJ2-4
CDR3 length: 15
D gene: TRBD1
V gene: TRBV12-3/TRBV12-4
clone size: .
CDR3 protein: ASRRDRESLANNIQY

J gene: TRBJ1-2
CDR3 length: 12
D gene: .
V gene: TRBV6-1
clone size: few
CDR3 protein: ASSPSGLGYGYT

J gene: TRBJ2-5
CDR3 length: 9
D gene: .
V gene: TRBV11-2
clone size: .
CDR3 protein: ACSSLETQY

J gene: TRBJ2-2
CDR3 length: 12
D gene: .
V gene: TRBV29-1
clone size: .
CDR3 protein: GVYGTVGRGELF

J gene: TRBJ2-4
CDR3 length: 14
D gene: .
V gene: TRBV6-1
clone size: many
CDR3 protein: ASTRGGELAKNIQY

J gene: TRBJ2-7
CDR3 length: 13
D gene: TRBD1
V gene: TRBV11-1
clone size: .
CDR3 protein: ASSFRTGRIYEQY

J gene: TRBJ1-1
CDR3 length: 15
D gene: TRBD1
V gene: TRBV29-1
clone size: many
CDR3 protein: SVERGTGGLPNTEAF

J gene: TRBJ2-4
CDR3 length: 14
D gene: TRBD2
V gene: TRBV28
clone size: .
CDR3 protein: ASSPSRDYSKNIQY

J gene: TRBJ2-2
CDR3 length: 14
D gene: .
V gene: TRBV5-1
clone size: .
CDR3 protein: ASSQGLARWTGELF

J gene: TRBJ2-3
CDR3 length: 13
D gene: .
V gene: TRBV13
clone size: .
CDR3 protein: ASSKYLGGIDTQY

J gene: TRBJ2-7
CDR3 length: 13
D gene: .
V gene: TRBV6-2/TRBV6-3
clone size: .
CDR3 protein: VSSQEGLSTYGQY

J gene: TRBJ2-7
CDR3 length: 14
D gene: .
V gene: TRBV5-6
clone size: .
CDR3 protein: ASSLSGVASTYEQY

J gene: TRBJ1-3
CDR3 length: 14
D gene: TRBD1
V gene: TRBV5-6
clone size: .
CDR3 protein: ASSLGTGAIGNTIY

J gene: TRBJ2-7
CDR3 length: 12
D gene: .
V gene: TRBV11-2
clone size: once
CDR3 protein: ASNIDTASYEQY

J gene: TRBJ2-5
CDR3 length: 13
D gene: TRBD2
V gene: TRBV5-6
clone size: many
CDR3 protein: ASSFQREIIETQY

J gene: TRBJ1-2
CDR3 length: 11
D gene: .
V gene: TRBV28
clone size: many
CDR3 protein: ASSLRGGDGYT

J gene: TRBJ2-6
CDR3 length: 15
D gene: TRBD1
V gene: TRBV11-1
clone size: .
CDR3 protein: DSSARTGTPGANVLT

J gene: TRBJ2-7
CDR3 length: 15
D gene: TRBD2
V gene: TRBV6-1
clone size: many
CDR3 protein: ASSEVAGGEFLYEQY

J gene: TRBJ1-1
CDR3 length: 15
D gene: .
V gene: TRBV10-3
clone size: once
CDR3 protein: AISESVLSGLGSEAF

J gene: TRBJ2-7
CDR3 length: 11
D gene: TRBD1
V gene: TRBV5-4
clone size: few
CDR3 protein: ASTGQGGVEQY

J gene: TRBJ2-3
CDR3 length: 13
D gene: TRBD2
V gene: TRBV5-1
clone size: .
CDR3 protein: ASTPLRGDTDTQY

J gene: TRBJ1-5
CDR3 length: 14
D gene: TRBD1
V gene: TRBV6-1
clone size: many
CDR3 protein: ASTRRGSGGSQPQH

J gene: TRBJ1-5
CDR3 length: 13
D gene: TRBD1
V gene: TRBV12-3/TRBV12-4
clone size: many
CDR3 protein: ASSITGGRNQPQH

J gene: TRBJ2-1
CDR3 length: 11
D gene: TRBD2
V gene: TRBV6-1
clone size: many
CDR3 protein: ASGLAGWYEQF

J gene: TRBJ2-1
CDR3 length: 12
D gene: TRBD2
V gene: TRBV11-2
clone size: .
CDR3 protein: ASRVSGLDSEQF

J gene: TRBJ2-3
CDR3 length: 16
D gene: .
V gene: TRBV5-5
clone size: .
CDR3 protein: ASSTKQGWRASTDTQY

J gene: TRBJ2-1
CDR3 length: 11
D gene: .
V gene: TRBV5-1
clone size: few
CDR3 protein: ASSPGPVNEQF